What follows are 5 T cell receptor beta chains derived from one specimen sequenced in a study of T cells in Graves' hyperthyroidism and ophthalmopathy (dated by TCRdb to between 2019 and 2020). The library was produced with multiplex PCR. Sequenced using an Illumina HiSeq 2000. TCR beta CDR3 regions were amplified from RNA transcripts. The first round of RT-PCR for the TCR CDR3 was performed with the HTBI primer set and the Qiagen OneStep RT-PCR kit. TCRdb trimmed the raw reads at Q25, called clones with MiXCR and kept productive beta chains. Each entry merges the rows of one CDR3 protein and shows their most common DNA and genes. Recorded for this sample are hundreds of thousands of distinct CDR3 sequences; approximately 14% of them occurred a single time. Around 4.5% of the sample lies in the top ten. Sample: blood. These receptors all stem from a woman aged 40 to 50 with Graves' ophthalmopathy.

This clonotype was detected ten times or more. The V gene is TRBV27, the J gene TRBJ2-7; 9 nucleotides line up with TRBD2. This CDR3 contains 15 residues. Per germline, CDR1 MNHEY and CDR2 SMNVEV (reference sequence). V trimming: 4 bases; J trimming: 1 base; junction bases outside the gene matches: 5. The CDR3 sequence: CASSSIAGVSYEQYF. CDR3 DNA sequence: TGTGCCAGCAGTTCAATAGCGGGAGTTTCCTACGAGCAGTACTTC.

The chain is built from TRBV30 and TRBJ1-2; D call uncertain. The germline V and J ends were trimmed by 0 bases and 6 bases, with 17 bases remaining between them. Germline V gene lookup returns CDR1 GTSNPN and CDR2 SVGIG (reference sequence). The CDR3 sequence is 15 residues long. The CDR3 DNA sequence: TGTGCCTGGAGTGTATACGATGCGCGGGTGAATGGCTACACCTTC. Protein: CAWSVYDARVNGYTF.

A few counts support this clonotype. The J gene is TRBJ2-7, the V gene TRBV5-6, with 8 bases fitting TRBD1. The CDR3 loop spans 16 amino acids. From germline, CDR1 is SGHDT and CDR2 YYEEEE. V was pared by 0 bases and J by 3 bases, with 8 bases of the junction left unmatched. The CDR3 DNA sequence: TGTGCCAGCAGCTTGGGGACAGGGACCCTGCTCTACGAGCAGTACTTC. Translated: CASSLGTGTLLYEQYF.

The CDR3 spells CASSLGGTGTEAFF. DNA of the CDR3: TGTGCCAGCAGTCTAGGGGGCACGGGCACTGAAGCTTTCTTT. This chain uses TRBV3-1 with TRBJ1-1; TRBD1 agrees at 7 bases. J gave up 4 bases and V 6 bases, and 8 bases lay outside the gene matches. CDR1 and CDR2 from the germline V gene are LGHDT and YNNKEL (reference sequence). The CDR3 covers 14 residues.

This clonotype was picked up many times. V is TRBV5-1 and J is TRBJ1-2; 8 nucleotides line up with TRBD1. The length of the CDR3 is 14 residues. V shed 0 bases and J 7 bases; nucleotides not matched to a gene: 5. Germline loops: CDR1 SGHRS, CDR2 YFSETQ. CDR3 sequence reads: CASSLGQGIGGYTF. The CDR3 nucleotides are TGCGCCAGCAGCTTGGGACAGGGGATCGGTGGCTACACCTTC.